Described below is a single T cell receptor beta chain sequence and its context. Its antigen is as yet unknown. Trimming took off 3 bases at V and 5 bases at J, with 15 bases between the two ends. The germline V gene has CDR1 SGDLS and CDR2 YYNGEE. There are 14 residues in the CDR3. No patient received treatment before thyroid surgery. This entry is derived from a study of metastatic and nonmetastatic thyroid tumors. For the study at large: A comparison of repertoires was made across blood and tumor or nodule tissue from malignant and benign thyroid patients. General observations from the study: As reported, TCR beta diversity in blood and tumor was significantly higher in malignant thyroid tumors than in benign nodules.

TCRdb re-clonotyped the PCR reads through MiXCR. Among about 40,000 clones listed, 28% were seen once. The sequenced material came from blood. This sequence was found in a male donor with papillary thyroid cancer or a benign thyroid nodule (not recorded which). Some clones in this sample may be carry-over from other donors' samples. The chain links TRBV9 to TRBJ2-7, with D maybe TRBD1 (7 bases). CDR3 coding DNA: TGTGCCAGCAGCGCGGGGGACAGCCCAGACGAGCAGTACTTC. It encodes CASSAGDSPDEQYF. The whole variable domain, remainder taken from reference TRBV9 and TRBJ2-7, is DSGVTQTPKHLITATGQRVTLRCSPRSGDLSVYWYQQSLDQGLQFLIQYYNGEERAKGNILERFSAQQFPDLHSELNLSSLELGDSALYFCASSAGDSPDEQYFGPGTRLTVT.